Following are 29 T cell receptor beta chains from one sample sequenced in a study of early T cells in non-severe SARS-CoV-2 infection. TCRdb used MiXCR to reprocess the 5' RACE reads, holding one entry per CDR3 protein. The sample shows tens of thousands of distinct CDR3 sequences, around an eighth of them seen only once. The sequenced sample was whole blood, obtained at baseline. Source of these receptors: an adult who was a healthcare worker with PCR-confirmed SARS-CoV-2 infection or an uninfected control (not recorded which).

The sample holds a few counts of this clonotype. Here the CDR3 reads CASSSRGVGWTEAFF. The DNA of the CDR3 is TGTGCCAGCTCTTCCCGGGGCGTTGGGTGGACTGAAGCTTTCTTT. The chain joins TRBV18 to TRBJ1-1, with D possibly being TRBD1 (5 bases). V dropped 6 bases and J dropped 5 bases, with 19 bases sitting between them. The CDR3 loop spans 15 amino acids. From germline, CDR1 is KGHSH and CDR2 LQKENI.

The CDR3 spells CASSKAGRSYEQYF. CDR3 nucleotide sequence: TGTGCCAGCAGCAAAGCCGGCCGTTCCTACGAGCAGTACTTC. The chain combines TRBV21-1 with TRBJ2-7. TRBV21-1 is marked as a pseudogene. The CDR3 has 14 amino acids.

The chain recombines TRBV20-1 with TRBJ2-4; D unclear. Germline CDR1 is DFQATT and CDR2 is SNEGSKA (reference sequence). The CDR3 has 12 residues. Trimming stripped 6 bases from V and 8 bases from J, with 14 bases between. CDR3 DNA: TGCAGTGCCGGTCGGGTGATGGACATTCAGTACTTC. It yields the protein CSAGRVMDIQYF.

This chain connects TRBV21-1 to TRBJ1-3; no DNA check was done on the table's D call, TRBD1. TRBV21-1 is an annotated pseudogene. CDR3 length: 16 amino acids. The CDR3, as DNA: TGTGCCAGCAGCATAGCCGGGATTCAAGTTGGAAACACCATATATTTT. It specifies CASSIAGIQVGNTIYF.

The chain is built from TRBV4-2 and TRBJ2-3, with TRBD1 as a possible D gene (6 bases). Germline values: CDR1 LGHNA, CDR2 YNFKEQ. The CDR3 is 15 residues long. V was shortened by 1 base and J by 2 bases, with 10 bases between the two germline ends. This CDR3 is CASSQVSGDTDTQYF. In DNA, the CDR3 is TGTGCCAGCAGCCAAGTTTCAGGGGACACAGATACGCAGTATTTT.

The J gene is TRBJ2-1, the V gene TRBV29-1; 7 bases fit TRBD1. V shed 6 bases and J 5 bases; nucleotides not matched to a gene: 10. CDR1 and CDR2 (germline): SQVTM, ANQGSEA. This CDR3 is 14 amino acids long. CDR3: CSVSPGQRNNEQFF. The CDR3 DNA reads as TGCAGCGTCTCCCCGGGACAGAGAAACAATGAGCAGTTCTTC.

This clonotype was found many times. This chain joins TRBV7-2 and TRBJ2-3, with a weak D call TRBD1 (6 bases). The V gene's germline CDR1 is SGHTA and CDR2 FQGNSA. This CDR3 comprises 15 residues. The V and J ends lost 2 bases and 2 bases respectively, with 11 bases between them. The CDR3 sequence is CASSLQGINTDTQYF. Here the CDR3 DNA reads TGTGCCAGCAGCTTACAGGGGATCAACACAGATACGCAGTATTTT.

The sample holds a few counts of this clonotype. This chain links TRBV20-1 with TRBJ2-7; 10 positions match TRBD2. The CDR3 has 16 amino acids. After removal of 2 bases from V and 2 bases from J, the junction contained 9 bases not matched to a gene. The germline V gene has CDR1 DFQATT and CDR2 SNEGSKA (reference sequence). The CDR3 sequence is CSARIYGLAETYEQYF. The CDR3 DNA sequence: TGCAGTGCTAGAATTTACGGACTAGCGGAAACCTACGAGCAGTACTTC.

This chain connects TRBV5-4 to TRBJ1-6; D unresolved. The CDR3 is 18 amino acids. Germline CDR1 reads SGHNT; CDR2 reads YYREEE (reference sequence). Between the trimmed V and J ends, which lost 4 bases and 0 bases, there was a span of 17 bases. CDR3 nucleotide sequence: TGTGCCAGCAGCGTGGATAGCTACGGGAGCTCCTATAATTCACCCCTCCACTTT. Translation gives CASSVDSYGSSYNSPLHF.

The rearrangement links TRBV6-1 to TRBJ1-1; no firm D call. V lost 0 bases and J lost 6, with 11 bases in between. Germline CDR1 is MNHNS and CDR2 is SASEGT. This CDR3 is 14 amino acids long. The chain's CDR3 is CASSEAELIPEAFF. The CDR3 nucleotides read TGTGCCAGCAGTGAAGCGGAGTTGATTCCTGAAGCTTTCTTT.

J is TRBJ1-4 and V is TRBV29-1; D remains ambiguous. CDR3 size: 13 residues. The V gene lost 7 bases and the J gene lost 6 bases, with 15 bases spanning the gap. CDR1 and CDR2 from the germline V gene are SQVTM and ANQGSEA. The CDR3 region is CSALEPGYEKLFF. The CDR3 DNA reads TGCAGCGCCCTCGAGCCCGGGTATGAAAAACTGTTTTTT.

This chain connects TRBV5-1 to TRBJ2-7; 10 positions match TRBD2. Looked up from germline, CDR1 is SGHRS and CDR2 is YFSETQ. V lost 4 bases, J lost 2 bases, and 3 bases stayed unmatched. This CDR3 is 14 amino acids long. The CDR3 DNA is TGCGCCAGCAGCATTAGCGGGGGGCCCTACGAGCAGTACTTC. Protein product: CASSISGGPYEQYF.

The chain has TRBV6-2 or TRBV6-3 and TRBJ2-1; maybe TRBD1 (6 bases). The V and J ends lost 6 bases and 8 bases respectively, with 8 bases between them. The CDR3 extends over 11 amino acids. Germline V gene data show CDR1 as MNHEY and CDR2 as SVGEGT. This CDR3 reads CASSQGYEQFF. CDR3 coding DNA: TGTGCCAGCAGCCAGGGGTATGAGCAGTTCTTC.

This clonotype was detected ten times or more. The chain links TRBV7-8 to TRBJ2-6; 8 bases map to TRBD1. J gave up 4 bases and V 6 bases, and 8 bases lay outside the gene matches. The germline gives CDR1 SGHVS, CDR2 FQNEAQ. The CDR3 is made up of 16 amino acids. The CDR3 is CASRGQVGSGANVLTF. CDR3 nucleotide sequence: TGTGCCAGCAGGGGACAGGTTGGATCGGGGGCCAACGTCCTGACTTTC.

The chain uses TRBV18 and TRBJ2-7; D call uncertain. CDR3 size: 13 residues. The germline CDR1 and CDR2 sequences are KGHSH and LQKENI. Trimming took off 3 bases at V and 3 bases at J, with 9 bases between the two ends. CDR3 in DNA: TGTGCCAGCTCACCCTATGACAACTACGAGCAGTACTTC. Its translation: CASSPYDNYEQYF.

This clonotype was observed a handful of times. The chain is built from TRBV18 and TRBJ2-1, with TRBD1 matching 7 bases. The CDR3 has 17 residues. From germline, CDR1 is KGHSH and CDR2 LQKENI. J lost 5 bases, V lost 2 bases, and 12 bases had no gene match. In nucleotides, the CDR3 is TGTGCCAGCTCACCATACTCGGCCAGGGGGATAAACAATGAGCAGTTCTTC. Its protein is CASSPYSARGINNEQFF.

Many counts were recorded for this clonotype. The CDR3 loop is CASSRDRGTGQPQHF. The CDR3 DNA reads as TGTGCCAGCAGTCGGGACAGGGGGACGGGCCAGCCCCAGCATTTT. The gene calls are TRBV28 and TRBJ1-5; TRBD1 matches at 11 bases. Losses at the gene ends were 5 bases for V and 7 bases for J; bases not matched to a gene: 7. This CDR3 is 15 amino acids long. CDR1 MDHEN and CDR2 SYDVKM come from the germline V gene.

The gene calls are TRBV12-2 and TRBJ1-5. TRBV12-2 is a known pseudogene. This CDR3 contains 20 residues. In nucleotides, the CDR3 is TGTGCAAGTCGCACAACCCCTCTGGGGGGCCCTTGGGGGTTTAATCAGCCCCAGCATTTT. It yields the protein CASRTTPLGGPWGFNQPQHF.

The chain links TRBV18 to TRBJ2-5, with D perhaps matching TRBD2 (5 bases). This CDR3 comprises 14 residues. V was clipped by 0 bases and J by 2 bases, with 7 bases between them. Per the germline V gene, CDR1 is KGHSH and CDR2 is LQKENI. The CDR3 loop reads CASSPPRGQETQYF. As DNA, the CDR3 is TGTGCCAGCTCACCACCTCGGGGTCAAGAGACCCAGTACTTC.

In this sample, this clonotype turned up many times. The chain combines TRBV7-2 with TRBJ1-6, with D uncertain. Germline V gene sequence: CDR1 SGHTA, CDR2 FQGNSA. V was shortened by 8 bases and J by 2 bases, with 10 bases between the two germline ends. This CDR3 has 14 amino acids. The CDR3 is CASRSRAYNSPLHF. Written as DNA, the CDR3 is TGTGCCAGCCGAAGTAGGGCCTATAATTCACCCCTCCACTTT.

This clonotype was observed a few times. CDR3 in amino acids: CSVAGIGEKLFF. Written as DNA, the CDR3 is TGCAGCGTTGCCGGGATAGGCGAAAAACTGTTTTTT. The chain has TRBV29-1 and TRBJ1-4, with D unresolved. V was trimmed by 4 bases and J by 8 bases, leaving 11 bases between them. Germline V gene lookup returns CDR1 SQVTM and CDR2 ANQGSEA. The CDR3 loop spans 12 amino acids. Full variable domain (remainder filled in from reference TRBV29-1 and TRBJ1-4): SAVISQKPSRDICQRGTSLTIQCQVDSQVTMMFWYRQQPGQSLTLIATANQGSEATYESGFVIDKFPISRPNLTFSTLTVSNMSPEDSSIYLCSVAGIGEKLFFGSGTQLSVL.

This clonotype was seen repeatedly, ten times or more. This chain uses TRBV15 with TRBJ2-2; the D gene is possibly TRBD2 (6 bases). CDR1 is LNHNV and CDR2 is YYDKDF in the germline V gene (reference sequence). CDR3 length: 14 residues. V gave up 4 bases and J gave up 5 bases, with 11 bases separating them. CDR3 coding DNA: TGTGCCACCAGCACCGGGACTTGGACCGGGGAGCTGTTTTTT. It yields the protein CATSTGTWTGELFF.

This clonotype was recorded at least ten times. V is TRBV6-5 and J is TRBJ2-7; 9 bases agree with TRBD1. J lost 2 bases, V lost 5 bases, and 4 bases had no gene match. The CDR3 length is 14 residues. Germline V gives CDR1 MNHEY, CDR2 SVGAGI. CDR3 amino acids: CASSRQGGPYEQYF. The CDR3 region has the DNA TGTGCCAGCAGTCGACAGGGGGGGCCCTACGAGCAGTACTTC.

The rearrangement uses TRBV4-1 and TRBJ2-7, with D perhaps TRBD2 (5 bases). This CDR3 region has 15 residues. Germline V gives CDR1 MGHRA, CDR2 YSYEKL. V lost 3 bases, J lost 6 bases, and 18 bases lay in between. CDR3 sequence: CASSQTGKKRPEQYF. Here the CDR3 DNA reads TGCGCCAGCAGCCAGACCGGGAAGAAACGGCCCGAGCAGTACTTC.

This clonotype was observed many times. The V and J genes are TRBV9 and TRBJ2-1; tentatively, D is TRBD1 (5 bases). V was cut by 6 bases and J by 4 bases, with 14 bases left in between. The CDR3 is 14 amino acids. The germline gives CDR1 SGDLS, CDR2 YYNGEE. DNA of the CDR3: TGTGCCAGCAAAAGGGGTTTGAGGTACAATGAGCAGTTCTTC. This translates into CASKRGLRYNEQFF.

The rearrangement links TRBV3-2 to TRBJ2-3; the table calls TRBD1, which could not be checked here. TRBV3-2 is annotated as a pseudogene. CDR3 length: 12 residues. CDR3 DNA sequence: TGTGCCAGCTCACCGACAGGGATTCTTCAGTATTTT. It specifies CASSPTGILQYF.

For the CDR3, the DNA is TGTGCCAGCAGCCGCGTAGATACGCAGTATTTT. Encoded protein: CASSRVDTQYF. The rearrangement uses TRBV28 and TRBJ2-3; D gene uncertain. Per germline, CDR1 MDHEN and CDR2 SYDVKM. Trimming removed 6 bases from V and 5 bases from J, with 6 bases in between. The CDR3 runs to 11 residues.

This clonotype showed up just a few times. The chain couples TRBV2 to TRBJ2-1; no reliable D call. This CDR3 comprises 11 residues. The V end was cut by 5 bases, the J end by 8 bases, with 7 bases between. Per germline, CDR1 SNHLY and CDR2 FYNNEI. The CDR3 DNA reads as TGTGCCAGCAGTCCGGTGGATGAGCAGTTCTTC. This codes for CASSPVDEQFF.

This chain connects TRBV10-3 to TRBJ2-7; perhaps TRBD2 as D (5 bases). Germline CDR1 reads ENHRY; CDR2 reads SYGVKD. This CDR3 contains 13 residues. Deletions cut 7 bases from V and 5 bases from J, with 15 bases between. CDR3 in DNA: TGTGCCATCACCCTATCAGGAGGCGACGAGCAGTACTTC. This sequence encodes CAITLSGGDEQYF.